Following are 15 T cell receptor beta chains from one sample sequenced in a study of T cells in Graves' hyperthyroidism and ophthalmopathy. RNA transcripts yielded amplified TCR beta CDR3 regions. Initially, a first-round RT-PCR of the TCR CDR3 employed the HTBI primer set. TCRdb reprocessed the multiplex PCR reads with MiXCR, giving one entry per CDR3 protein. The table lists under 400,000 distinct CDR3 sequences, around a sixth of them singletons. The sequenced material came from blood. These TCRs come from a woman between 45 and 65 years old with Graves' hyperthyroidism.

The chain is built from TRBV6-1 and TRBJ2-1; 8 positions match TRBD2. This CDR3 region has 14 residues. The germline V gene encodes CDR1 MNHNS and CDR2 SASEGT. V lost 8 bases, J lost 6 bases, and 9 bases stayed unmatched. The CDR3 coding sequence is TGTGCCAGCGTAACTAGCGGTTTTAGCAATGAGCAGTTCTTC. Its translation is CASVTSGFSNEQFF.

This clonotype was seen only a few times. The J gene is TRBJ2-5, the V gene TRBV5-1, with 8 bases matching TRBD1. V lost 4 bases and J lost 4; bases outside the gene matches: 3. The CDR3 runs to 13 residues. Germline-derived CDR1 and CDR2 are SGHRS and YFSETQ. The chain's CDR3 is CASSHGQGETQYF. CDR3 nucleotide sequence: TGCGCCAGCAGCCATGGACAGGGAGAGACCCAGTACTTC.

The V gene is TRBV27, the J gene TRBJ1-2; D is perhaps TRBD1 (5 bases). V shed 0 bases and J shed 6 bases, with 14 bases lying between them. The CDR3 loop spans 15 amino acids. Germline CDR1 is MNHEY and CDR2 is SMNVEV (reference sequence). The CDR3 DNA sequence: TGTGCCAGCAGTTTATCGGCCCGGGGCCGTGATGGCTACACCTTC. Protein: CASSLSARGRDGYTF.

There are many counts of this clonotype. This rearrangement joins TRBV3-1 to TRBJ1-1; D unresolved. Deletions cut 3 bases from V and 0 bases from J, with 5 bases between. Per germline, CDR1 LGHDT and CDR2 YNNKEL (reference sequence). This CDR3 comprises 13 residues. Here the CDR3 DNA reads TGTGCCAGCAGCCATACAGTGAACACTGAAGCTTTCTTT. Translation: CASSHTVNTEAFF.

This clonotype was observed many times. The gene calls are TRBV18 and TRBJ1-1; maybe TRBD1 (5 bases). The CDR3 sequence is 15 residues long. V was pared by 3 bases and J by 4 bases, with 15 bases between. CDR1 KGHSH and CDR2 LQKENI come from the germline V gene. CDR3 in DNA: TGTGCCAGCTCACCCCCCCGCGGGCAGGGCACTGAAGCTTTCTTT. As protein: CASSPPRGQGTEAFF.

The chain uses TRBV30 and TRBJ1-5, with D uncertain. With 2 bases removed from V and 3 bases from J, the gap between germline ends came to 8 bases. This CDR3 spans 13 amino acids. Looked up from germline, CDR1 is GTSNPN and CDR2 is SVGIG (reference sequence). CDR3 loop: CAWSRYPNQPQHF. CDR3 nucleotide sequence: TGTGCCTGGAGTAGGTATCCCAATCAGCCCCAGCATTTT.

Ten or more counts support this clonotype. This chain links TRBV5-1 with TRBJ2-7; tentative D call: TRBD2 (6 bases). The germline V and J ends were trimmed by 1 base and 6 bases, with 11 bases remaining between them. This CDR3 is built from 13 residues. Germline V gene lookup returns CDR1 SGHRS and CDR2 YFSETQ. CDR3 in DNA: TGCGCCAGCAGCTTGACCGGGGGTGGCGAGCAGTACGTC. Translated: CASSLTGGGEQYV.

The genes are TRBV4-1 and TRBJ2-3; 8 bases align to TRBD1. V dropped 4 bases and J dropped 6; count of bases not matched to a gene: 6. From germline, CDR1 is MGHRA and CDR2 YSYEKL. CDR3 length: 14 residues. CDR3 in DNA: TGCGCCAGCAGCCCCCAGCAGGGGGCGGATACGCAGTATTTT. Its protein is CASSPQQGADTQYF.

On this clonotype: A much larger clone lies a single base off, so this may be a read error. This is likely a read error, given that the CDR3 carries no conserved phenylalanine or tryptophan at its end. This sequence joins TRBV6-5 and TRBJ1-2, with a tentative D call TRBD1 (5 bases). The CDR3 has 14 residues. Trimming took 4 bases from V and 3 from J, leaving 12 bases between them. The germline CDR1 and CDR2 sequences are MNHEY and SVGAGI. CDR3 DNA: TGTGCCAGCAGTTTTACGACAGCCGACTATGGCTACACCTTA. This translates into CASSFTTADYGYTL.

This clonotype was observed many times. The chain employs TRBV18 and TRBJ2-5; no reliable D call. From germline, CDR1 is KGHSH and CDR2 LQKENI. CDR3 size: 18 residues. The ends were cut back, 3 bases at V and 6 bases at J, with 26 bases in the middle. CDR3 amino acids: CASSPSGSLDGPSKTQYF. The CDR3 region has the DNA TGTGCCAGCTCACCTTCCGGGTCCCTGGACGGCCCTTCTAAGACCCAGTACTTC. The full variable domain, rest sourced from reference TRBV18 and TRBJ2-5, is NAGVMQNPRHLVRRRGQEARLRCSPMKGHSHVYWYRQLPEEGLKFMVYLQKENIIDESGMPKERFSAEFPKEGPSILRIQQVVRGDSAAYFCASSPSGSLDGPSKTQYFGPGTRLLVL.

In nucleotides, the CDR3 is TGTGCCAGCAAAGTAACTAGCGGGTACGAGCAGTACTTC. This encodes CASKVTSGYEQYF. This chain connects TRBV6-1 to TRBJ2-7, with 9 bases that match TRBD2. Per the germline V gene, CDR1 is MNHNS and CDR2 is SASEGT. The CDR3 spans 13 residues. After removal of 7 bases from V and 4 bases from J, the junction contained 5 bases not matched to a gene.

Of note for this clonotype: One end of the junction is discordant with germline, which a read error may explain. This chain connects TRBV5-1 to TRBJ2-3; D is undetermined. There are 11 residues in the CDR3. The germline V gene has CDR1 SGHRS and CDR2 YFSETQ. As DNA, the CDR3 is TGCACCAGCAGCTTCGGAGATACGCAGTATTTT. Translating it yields CTSSFGDTQYF. The variable domain in full, completed from reference TRBV5-1 and TRBJ2-3, reads KAGVTQTPRYLIKTRGQQVTLSCSPISGHRSVSWYQQTPGQGLQFLFEYFSETQRNKGNFPGRFSGRQFSNSRSEMNVSTLELGDSALYLCTSSFGDTQYFGPGTRLTVL.

The V and J genes are TRBV6-2 or TRBV6-3 and TRBJ1-2, with unresolved D. The CDR3 is made up of 12 amino acids. Germline CDR1 is MNHEY and CDR2 is SVGEGT. Trimming took 6 bases from V and 7 from J, leaving 12 bases between them. The DNA for the CDR3 is TGTGCCAGCAGACCGGCCTCGCGTGGCTACACCTTC. It codes for CASRPASRGYTF.

Only a few counts were recorded for this clonotype. The chain has TRBV20-1 and TRBJ2-1; D is uncertain. Germline V CDR1 and CDR2: DFQATT, SNEGSKA (reference sequence). The V and J ends lost 3 bases and 6 bases respectively, with 15 bases between them. This CDR3 is built from 14 residues. The DNA of the CDR3 is TGCAGTGCTAGTAGGCGGATCCTCCTCAATGAGCAGTTCTTC. It translates to CSASRRILLNEQFF.

This clonotype was counted a few times. This chain joins TRBV6-1 and TRBJ1-1, with TRBD1 identical over 7 bases. This CDR3 comprises 15 residues. CDR1 is MNHNS and CDR2 is SASEGT in the germline V gene. V was clipped by 2 bases and J by 3 bases; unmatched bases: 6. The CDR3 DNA sequence: TGTGCCAGCAGTGAACCGGGGGACAGAGACACTGAAGCTTTCTTT. Translating it yields CASSEPGDRDTEAFF.